These 20 T cell receptor beta chains originate from one sample sequenced in a study of blood T cell repertoires in COVID-19. The protocol was immunoSEQ multiplex PCR, while the TCRdb copy is restricted to in-frame clones and leaves out a portion. The sample holds around 170,000 clones, under 90% seen once. The source material was PBMCs or T cells enriched from blood (not recorded which). The origin of the receptors is a man in his fifties or sixties who had recovered from COVID-19.

The chain joins TRBV2 to TRBJ2-1; 10 nucleotides match TRBD2. This CDR3 has 17 amino acids. The junction had 8 bases not matched to a gene; V was cut back by 4 bases and J by 2 bases. The germline gives CDR1 SNHLY, CDR2 FYNNEI. The CDR3 DNA reads TGTGCCAGCAGTGCTTTAGCGGGGGGTCCCGCCTACAATGAGCAGTTCTTC. This translates into CASSALAGGPAYNEQFF. Based on the CDR3 plus reference TRBV2 and TRBJ2-1, the full variable domain is EPEVTQTPSHQVTQMGQEVILRCVPISNHLYFYWYRQILGQKVEFLVSFYNNEISEKSEIFDDQFSVERPDGSNFTLKIRSTKLEDSAMYFCASSALAGGPAYNEQFFGPGTRLTVL.

This clone was seen only a few times. The J gene is TRBJ1-3, the V gene TRBV11-3, with 12 bases matching TRBD1. Germline CDR1 and CDR2: SGHNT and YENEEA. The CDR3 is made up of 18 amino acids. The V gene end was trimmed by 0 bases and the J gene end by 2 bases; junction bases not matched to a gene: 5. For the CDR3, the DNA is TGTGCCAGCAGCTTAGATGGGACAGGGGGCTCCCCTGGAAACACCATATATTTT. Translation gives CASSLDGTGGSPGNTIYF.

This chain connects TRBV9 to TRBJ1-4; D call uncertain. Between the trimmed V and J ends, which lost 0 bases and 2 bases, there was a span of 5 bases. The germline CDR1 and CDR2 sequences are SGDLS and YYNGEE. This CDR3 has 14 residues. This chain's CDR3 is CASSVGLTNEKLFF. The CDR3 bases are TGTGCCAGCAGCGTAGGACTGACTAATGAAAAACTGTTTTTT.

This CDR3 reads CASSFGTSGNEQFF. Written as DNA, the CDR3 is TGTGCCAGCAGCTTTGGGACTAGCGGGAACGAGCAGTTCTTC. This chain joins TRBV11-2 and TRBJ2-1; 13 positions agree with TRBD2. The trim removed 3 bases at V and 10 bases at J, leaving 3 bases unmatched. Germline V gene data show CDR1 as SGHAT and CDR2 as FQNNGV. The CDR3 is made up of 14 amino acids.

This chain uses TRBV6-5 with TRBJ2-2; TRBD2 matches 7 bases. J gave up 7 bases and V 6 bases, and 8 bases lay outside the gene matches. This CDR3 spans 14 amino acids. From germline, CDR1 is MNHEY and CDR2 SVGAGI. In DNA, the CDR3 is TGTGCCAGCAGCCAATTGGGGGGGGTCGGGGAGCTGTTTTTT. Its protein product is CASSQLGGVGELFF.

This chain joins TRBV11-2 and TRBJ1-4; possibly TRBD1 for D (5 bases). The length of the CDR3 is 17 residues. The V end was cut by 6 bases, the J end by 4 bases, with 21 bases between. CDR1 is SGHAT, CDR2 FQNNGV, per germline. The CDR3 nucleotides read TGTGCCAGCAGTCCCGGCGTCCAGGGACTGATTAATGAAAAACTGTTTTTT. It yields the protein CASSPGVQGLINEKLFF.

CDR3 sequence: CAISGSGAHNEQFF. As DNA, the CDR3 is TGTGCCATCAGTGGTAGCGGGGCCCACAATGAGCAGTTCTTC. The J gene is TRBJ2-1, the V gene TRBV10-3, with 8 bases matching TRBD2. Germline loops: CDR1 ENHRY, CDR2 SYGVKD. The CDR3 has 14 residues. V lost 4 bases, J lost 5 bases, and 4 bases stayed unmatched.

The V call is TRBV4-1, the J call TRBJ2-7, with a possible D match to TRBD2 (6 bases). Germline CDR1 and CDR2: MGHRA and YSYEKL. V gave up 1 base and J gave up 7 bases, with 23 bases separating them. This CDR3 contains 17 residues. The CDR3 DNA is TGCGCCAGCAGCCAAGCATATATTGGACTACCTCGTCCGGAGCAGTACTTC. Its protein product is CASSQAYIGLPRPEQYF.

CDR3 sequence (DNA): TGCGCCAGCAGCTTCGGGACAGGATCTACAGATACGCAGTATTTT. It codes for CASSFGTGSTDTQYF. The chain uses TRBV5-1 and TRBJ2-3; TRBD1 aligns across 8 bases. This CDR3 region has 15 residues. CDR1 and CDR2 (germline): SGHRS, YFSETQ. V dropped 2 bases and J dropped 3; count of bases not matched to a gene: 5.

This chain connects TRBV11-3 to TRBJ2-7, with 9 bases identical to TRBD1. V shed 4 bases, J shed 6 bases, and the junction held 7 bases outside the gene matches. The CDR3 sequence is 14 residues long. Germline values: CDR1 SGHNT, CDR2 YENEEA. In DNA form, the CDR3 reads TGTGCCAGCAGCTCCTGGACAGGGGAGGGCGAGCAGTACTTC. This encodes CASSSWTGEGEQYF.

The chain combines TRBV20-1 with TRBJ1-2, with D possibly TRBD1 on 5 matching bases. Germline V gene sequence: CDR1 DFQATT, CDR2 SNEGSKA (reference sequence). With 3 bases removed from V and 0 bases from J, the gap between germline ends came to 11 bases. CDR3 length: 14 amino acids. The CDR3 nucleotides read TGCAGTGCTAGTATTAAGGGGACTAACTATGGCTACACCTTC. The encoded protein is CSASIKGTNYGYTF.

This chain connects TRBV29-1 to TRBJ2-5, with D perhaps TRBD1 (6 bases). Trimming took 3 bases from V and 5 from J, leaving 13 bases between them. This CDR3 spans 13 amino acids. Germline V gives CDR1 SQVTM, CDR2 ANQGSEA. This CDR3 is CSVERGMGETQYF. In DNA form, the CDR3 reads TGCAGCGTTGAGAGGGGGATGGGGGAGACCCAGTACTTC.

This chain connects TRBV3-1 (or the pseudogene TRBV3-2) to TRBJ2-3, with 14 bases lining up with TRBD2. The CDR3 loop spans 18 amino acids. The trim removed 4 bases at V and 0 bases at J, leaving 6 bases unmatched. CDR1 LGHDT and CDR2 YNNKEL come from the germline V gene (reference sequence). The CDR3 DNA reads TGTGCCAGCAGCCTGGGACTAGCGGGGGCTGTAAGCACAGATACGCAGTATTTT. The encoded protein is CASSLGLAGAVSTDTQYF.

The chain couples TRBV4-2 to TRBJ2-1; 8 nucleotides match TRBD1. V was clipped by 0 bases and J by 5 bases; unmatched bases: 6. CDR3 size: 16 residues. In germline, CDR1 is LGHNA, CDR2 YNFKEQ. The CDR3 sequence: CASSQDRGTGHNEQFF. The CDR3 nucleotides are TGTGCCAGCAGCCAAGATAGGGGGACAGGACACAATGAGCAGTTCTTC.

V usage is TRBV3-1 (or the pseudogene TRBV3-2) and J usage is TRBJ1-5; possibly TRBD1 for D (5 bases). The CDR3 totals 17 residues. The germline V gene encodes CDR1 LGHDT and CDR2 YNNKEL (reference sequence). Trimming took 5 bases from V and 0 from J, leaving 17 bases between them. This CDR3 reads CASSSGGLGYSNQPQHF. DNA of the CDR3: TGTGCCAGCAGCTCGGGGGGGTTGGGGTATAGCAATCAGCCCCAGCATTTT.

This clone was seen a few times. The chain links TRBV9 to TRBJ1-4, with 9 positions matching TRBD1. Germline V gene data show CDR1 as SGDLS and CDR2 as YYNGEE. After removal of 5 bases from V and 8 bases from J, the junction contained 10 bases not matched to a gene. The CDR3 has 15 amino acids. The CDR3 reads CASSPFSGTGEKLFF. CDR3 DNA: TGTGCCAGCAGTCCTTTCAGCGGGACAGGGGAAAAACTGTTTTTT.

The J gene is TRBJ2-2, the V gene TRBV19; 8 bases are shared with TRBD1. Germline CDR1 and CDR2: LNHDA and SQIVND (reference sequence). The CDR3 is 13 amino acids. V was clipped by 9 bases and J by 1 base; unmatched bases: 1. The CDR3 reads CASRGQNTGELFF. The CDR3 DNA sequence: TGTGCCAGCAGGGGGCAGAACACCGGGGAGCTGTTTTTT.

The chain is built from TRBV18 and TRBJ2-7, with 8 bases lining up with TRBD1. Per germline, CDR1 KGHSH and CDR2 LQKENI. CDR3 length: 13 amino acids. J lost 4 bases, V lost 3 bases, and 2 bases had no gene match. CDR3 sequence (DNA): TGTGCCAGCTCACCGGACAGGGTTTACGAGCAGTACTTC. This codes for CASSPDRVYEQYF.

This chain joins TRBV10-3 and TRBJ1-5; D is undetermined. In germline, CDR1 is ENHRY, CDR2 SYGVKD. V lost 6 bases, J lost 0 bases, and 12 bases lay in between. This CDR3 is built from 15 residues. The CDR3 spells CAIRDPGYSNQPQHF. The DNA of the CDR3 is TGTGCCATCAGAGATCCGGGGTATAGCAATCAGCCCCAGCATTTT.

This clone was detected only once. The chain recombines TRBV5-5 with TRBJ2-3; 7 bases are a match to TRBD2. This CDR3 spans 16 amino acids. V shed 4 bases, J shed 1 base, and the junction held 9 bases outside the gene matches. The germline V gene has CDR1 SGHKS and CDR2 YYEKEE (reference sequence). The CDR3 nucleotides are TGTGCCAGCAGCAAACGGACTAGAGCAGGCACAGATACGCAGTATTTT. Its translation: CASSKRTRAGTDTQYF.